This T cell receptor beta chain was recovered during a study of blood T cell repertoires in COVID-19. Study as a whole: The United States, Italy and Spain were the sources of the acute and convalescent COVID-19 samples. The cDNA or gDNA used as material had been derived from T cells, B-cell-depleted T cells, or PBMCs.

Enrollment of patients from Seattle took place during active infection, with longitudinal follow-up. This clone was observed once. Original methodology: Amplification of reference gene primers was used by the study to estimate nucleated cell counts. Assay used: immunoSEQ multiplex PCR; TCRdb lists only in-frame clones, some missing. The V and J calls and clone size were taken over from that table, and D and trimming were inferred from the DNA. The table lists 50,000 to 65,000 clones, approximately 77% of them singletons. The sequenced material came from peripheral blood. The TCR originated in a woman in her sixties or seventies with COVID-19, enrolled during active disease.

CDR3 region: CASSPGLASPTDTQYF. In DNA, the CDR3 is TGTGCCAGCAGCCCAGGACTAGCCTCCCCCACAGATACGCAGTATTTT. The V and J genes are TRBV7-3 and TRBJ2-3; TRBD2 matches at 8 bases. This CDR3 has 16 residues. V lost 5 bases and J lost 2; bases outside the gene matches: 9. Germline V gene data show CDR1 as SGHTA and CDR2 as FQGTGA.